This paragraph reports one T cell receptor beta chain. Original methodology: By means of reference gene primer amplification, nucleated cell counts were estimated. Profiling relied on immunoSEQ multiplex PCR, and the TCRdb table lists in-frame clones only, not all of them. D and trimming come from the DNA, and the V and J calls and clone size come from that table. The table records roughly 250,000 clones, 81% of them present only once. This CDR3 is 15 amino acids long. CDR1 and CDR2 (germline): LGHNA, YNFKEQ. V trimming: 1 base; J trimming: 9 bases; junction bases outside the gene matches: 8. The entry originates in a study of blood T cell repertoires in COVID-19. Overall study context: The origin of the acute and convalescent COVID-19 samples was the United States, Italy and Spain. In each case, the material was cDNA or gDNA derived from T cells, B-cell-depleted T cells, or PBMCs.

Sequenced: peripheral blood. The source is a woman aged 60 to 75 with active or convalescent COVID-19. The chain has TRBV4-2 and TRBJ1-5; 8 bases match TRBD1. CDR3 residues: CASSQGQGALLPQHF. DNA of the CDR3: TGTGCCAGCAGCCAAGGTCAGGGGGCCCTTCTGCCCCAGCATTTT.